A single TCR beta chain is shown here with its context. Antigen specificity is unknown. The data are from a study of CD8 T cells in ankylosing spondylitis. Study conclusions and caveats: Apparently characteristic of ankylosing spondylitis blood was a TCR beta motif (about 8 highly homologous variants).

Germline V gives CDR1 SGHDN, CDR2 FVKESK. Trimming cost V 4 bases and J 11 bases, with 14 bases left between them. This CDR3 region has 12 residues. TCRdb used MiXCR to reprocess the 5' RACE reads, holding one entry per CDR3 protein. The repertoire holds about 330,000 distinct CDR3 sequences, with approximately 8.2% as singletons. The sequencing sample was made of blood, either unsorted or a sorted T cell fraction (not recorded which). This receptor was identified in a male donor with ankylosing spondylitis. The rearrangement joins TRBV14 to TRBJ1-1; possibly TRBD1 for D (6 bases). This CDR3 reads CASSPTGFWAFF. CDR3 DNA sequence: TGTGCCAGCAGCCCTACAGGGTTTTGGGCTTTCTTT. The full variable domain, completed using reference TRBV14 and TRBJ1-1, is EAGVTQFPSHSVIEKGQTVTLRCDPISGHDNLYWYRRVMGKEIKFLLHFVKESKQDESGMPNNRFLAERTGGTYSTLKVQPAELEDSGVYFCASSPTGFWAFFGQGTRLTVV.